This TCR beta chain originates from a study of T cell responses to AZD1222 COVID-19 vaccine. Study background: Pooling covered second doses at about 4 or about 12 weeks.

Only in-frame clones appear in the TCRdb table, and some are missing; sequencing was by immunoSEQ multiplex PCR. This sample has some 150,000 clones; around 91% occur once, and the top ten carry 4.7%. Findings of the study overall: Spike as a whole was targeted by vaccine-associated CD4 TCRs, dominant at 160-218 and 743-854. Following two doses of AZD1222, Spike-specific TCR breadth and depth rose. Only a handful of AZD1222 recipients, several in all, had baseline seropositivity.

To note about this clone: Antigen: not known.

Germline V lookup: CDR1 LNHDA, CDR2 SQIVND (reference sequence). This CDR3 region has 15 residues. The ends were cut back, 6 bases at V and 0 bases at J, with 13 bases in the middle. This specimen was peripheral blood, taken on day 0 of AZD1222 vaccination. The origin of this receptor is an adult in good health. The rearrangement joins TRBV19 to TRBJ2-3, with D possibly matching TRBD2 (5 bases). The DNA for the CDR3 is TGTGCCAGTAGAGGAGGCTCCCCAAGCACAGATACGCAGTATTTT. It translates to CASRGGSPSTDTQYF.